The 14 T cell receptor beta chains given below trace back to one sample, sequenced in a study of cytomegalovirus exposure and HLA in healthy donors. PCR used 60 Vbeta primers and 13 Jbeta primers. Measured with immunoSEQ multiplex PCR; TCRdb has only the in-frame clones, and not every one. The repertoire holds 160,000 or so clones, with about 80% as singletons. The sample consisted of PBMCs. These receptors all come from a young man in good health and CMV-seronegative.

V is TRBV9 and J is TRBJ2-5; 8 nucleotides line up with TRBD1. V lost 3 bases, J lost 6 bases, and 16 bases stayed unmatched. The CDR3 extends over 17 amino acids. Germline CDR1 reads SGDLS; CDR2 reads YYNGEE. The DNA of the CDR3 is TGTGCCAGCAGCGCTTCGACAGGGGCCGCCGAGTGGAAGACCCAGTACTTC. Translation: CASSASTGAAEWKTQYF.

J is TRBJ1-3 and V is TRBV11-2; TRBD1 is a possible D gene (6 bases). Germline V gene lookup returns CDR1 SGHAT and CDR2 FQNNGV. V dropped 2 bases and J dropped 0 bases, with 8 bases sitting between them. The CDR3 has 15 residues. CDR3 in DNA: TGTGCCAGCAGCTTACAGGGGCCCTCTGGAAACACCATATATTTT. Its translation is CASSLQGPSGNTIYF. The full variable domain, in which reference TRBV11-2 and TRBJ1-3 provide the parts outside the CDR3, is EAGVAQSPRYKIIEKRQSVAFWCNPISGHATLYWYQQILGQGPKLLIQFQNNGVVDDSQLPKDRFSAERLKGVDSTLKIQPAKLEDSAVYLCASSLQGPSGNTIYFGEGSWLTVV.

A single count supports this clone. The rearrangement uses TRBV5-1 and TRBJ2-5; 9 nucleotides match TRBD1. Germline values: CDR1 SGHRS, CDR2 YFSETQ. V lost 0 bases, J lost 2 bases, and 8 bases stayed unmatched. This CDR3 is built from 17 residues. The CDR3 bases are TGCGCCAGCAGCTTGGCCACAGGGGGCTTTACGCAAGAGACCCAGTACTTC. Residues: CASSLATGGFTQETQYF.

The V call is TRBV7-3, the J call TRBJ1-6; 9 positions agree with TRBD1. The germline CDR1 and CDR2 sequences are SGHTA and FQGTGA. V shed 5 bases, J shed 9 bases, and the junction held 5 bases outside the gene matches. CDR3 size: 14 residues. The CDR3 bases are TGTGCCAGCAGCCCCGGGACAGGGACTTCACCCCTCCACTTT. This encodes CASSPGTGTSPLHF.

Points on this clone: This CDR3 is missing its conserved last phenylalanine or tryptophan, likely due to a read error. The DNA is left out, because the CDR3 cannot be placed on it with certainty; the CDR3 is given as TCRdb lists it. This rearrangement joins TRBV28 to TRBJ2-7; TRBD1 is the table's D call, not checked against the DNA. The CDR3 has 13 amino acids, counting both end residues. CDR1 is MDHEN, CDR2 SYDVKM, per germline. The CDR3 spells CASRPADSPTLSI.

V gene TRBV5-4 combines with J gene TRBJ2-3; 8 bases line up with TRBD2. The CDR3 contains 14 residues. With 9 bases clipped from V and 4 bases from J, the junction kept 10 bases outside the gene matches. The germline V gene has CDR1 SGHNT and CDR2 YYREEE (reference sequence). The DNA of the CDR3 is TGTGCCACCTCGGGGAGGCGGGGGGCAGATACGCAGTATTTT. It is translated as CATSGRRGADTQYF.

The V call is TRBV5-1, the J call TRBJ2-5, with a possible D match to TRBD2 (5 bases). CDR3 length: 14 residues. Germline lookup yields CDR1 SGHRS and CDR2 YFSETQ. Between the trimmed V and J ends, which lost 4 bases and 5 bases, there was a span of 15 bases. CDR3 amino acids: CASSETGGAETQYF. The CDR3 DNA reads as TGCGCCAGCAGCGAGACTGGAGGTGCGGAGACCCAGTACTTC.

V and J are TRBV29-1 and TRBJ2-5, with 9 bases that match TRBD1. With V trimmed by 3 bases and J by 4 bases, 3 bases remained unmatched. This CDR3 is 13 amino acids long. Germline CDR1 is SQVTM and CDR2 is ANQGSEA. CDR3 bases: TGCAGCGTTGACGGGGGACAGGGAGAGACCCAGTACTTC. It yields the protein CSVDGGQGETQYF.

The rearrangement uses TRBV19 and TRBJ1-6; the match to TRBD1 covers 12 bases. Germline CDR1 and CDR2: LNHDA and SQIVND (reference sequence). V lost 6 bases to trimming and J lost 7 bases; unmatched junction nucleotides: 4. The CDR3 sequence is 15 residues long. The CDR3 protein is CASRPGQGANSPLHF. The CDR3 DNA is TGTGCCAGTAGACCGGGACAGGGGGCGAATTCACCCCTCCACTTT.

This rearrangement joins TRBV29-1 to TRBJ1-3, with D hard to call. This CDR3 is 12 amino acids long. Trimming pared 7 bases from V and 7 bases from J, leaving 14 bases between. In germline, CDR1 is SQVTM, CDR2 ANQGSEA. The CDR3 protein is CSGLQGGNTIYF. Written as DNA, the CDR3 is TGCAGCGGACTCCAAGGTGGGAACACCATATATTTT.

The chain joins TRBV11-3 to TRBJ2-3; D not resolved. Trimming took 0 bases from V and 4 from J, leaving 5 bases between them. This CDR3 is 13 amino acids long. Germline CDR1 is SGHNT and CDR2 is YENEEA. The CDR3 DNA reads TGTGCCAGCAGCTTAGATTACTCAGATACGCAGTATTTT. Its translation: CASSLDYSDTQYF.

This chain joins TRBV6-6 and TRBJ1-1; 8 bases map to TRBD1. Trimming took 6 bases from V and 4 from J; bases not matched to a gene: 13. Looked up from germline, CDR1 is MNHNY and CDR2 is SVGAGI (reference sequence). CDR3 length equals 16 residues. This CDR3 reads CASSPPPDREGTEAFF. CDR3 coding DNA: TGTGCCAGCAGCCCCCCCCCGGACAGGGAGGGCACTGAAGCTTTCTTT.

The chain links TRBV4-3 to TRBJ2-5; 7 bases fit TRBD1. Losses at the gene ends were 1 base for V and 5 bases for J; bases not matched to a gene: 7. The CDR3 contains 15 residues. Looked up from germline, CDR1 is LGHNA and CDR2 is YSLEER. CDR3 sequence reads: CASSQAVLQGETQYF. The CDR3 nucleotides read TGCGCCAGCAGCCAAGCGGTTCTACAGGGGGAGACCCAGTACTTC.

This chain uses TRBV6-6 with TRBJ2-3, with TRBD2 matching 7 bases. V gave up 7 bases and J gave up 0 bases; unmatched junction bases: 10. This CDR3 is built from 16 residues. Germline-derived CDR1 and CDR2 are MNHNY and SVGAGI (reference sequence). Here the CDR3 DNA reads TGTGCCAGCACCTCTGGGGGGAGGGTTAGCACAGATACGCAGTATTTT. Translation: CASTSGGRVSTDTQYF.